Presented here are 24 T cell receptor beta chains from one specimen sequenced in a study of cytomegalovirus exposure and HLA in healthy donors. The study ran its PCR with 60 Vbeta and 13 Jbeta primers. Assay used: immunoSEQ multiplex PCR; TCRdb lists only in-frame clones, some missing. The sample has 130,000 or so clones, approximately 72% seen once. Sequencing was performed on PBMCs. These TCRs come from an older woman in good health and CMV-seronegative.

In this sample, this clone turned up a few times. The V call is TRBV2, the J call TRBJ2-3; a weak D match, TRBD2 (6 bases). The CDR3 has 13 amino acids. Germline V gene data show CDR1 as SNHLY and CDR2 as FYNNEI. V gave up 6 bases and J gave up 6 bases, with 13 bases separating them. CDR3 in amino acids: CASRPGLVDTQYF. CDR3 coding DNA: TGTGCCAGCAGACCGGGACTCGTCGATACGCAGTATTTT.

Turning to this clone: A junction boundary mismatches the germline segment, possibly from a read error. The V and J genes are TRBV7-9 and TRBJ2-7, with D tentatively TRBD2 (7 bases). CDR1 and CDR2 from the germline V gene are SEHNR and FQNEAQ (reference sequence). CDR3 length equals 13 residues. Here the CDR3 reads CSSSLGGGSEQYF. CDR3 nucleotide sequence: TGTTCCAGCAGCTTAGGGGGGGGGAGTGAGCAGTACTTC.

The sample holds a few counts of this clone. CDR3 in DNA: TGTGCCAGCACCAAGGGGGCTCGGGACACCGGGGAGCTGTTTTTT. Protein sequence: CASTKGARDTGELFF. The rearrangement uses TRBV5-4 and TRBJ2-2; 7 bases align to TRBD1. Germline V gene data show CDR1 as SGHNT and CDR2 as YYREEE (reference sequence). The length of the CDR3 is 15 residues. V gave up 6 bases and J gave up 3 bases; unmatched junction bases: 8. The full variable domain, rest sourced from reference TRBV5-4 and TRBJ2-2, is ETGVTQSPTHLIKTRGQQVTLRCSSQSGHNTVSWYQQALGQGPQFIFQYYREEENGRGNFPPRFSGLQFPNYSSELNVNALELDDSALYLCASTKGARDTGELFFGEGSRLTVL.

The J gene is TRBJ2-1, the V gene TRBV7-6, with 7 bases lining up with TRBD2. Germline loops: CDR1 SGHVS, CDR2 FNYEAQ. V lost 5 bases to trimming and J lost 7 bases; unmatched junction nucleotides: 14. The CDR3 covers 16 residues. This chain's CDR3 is CASSPRPGLGRNEQFF. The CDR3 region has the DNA TGTGCCAGCAGCCCCCGCCCCGGACTCGGGAGGAATGAGCAGTTCTTC.

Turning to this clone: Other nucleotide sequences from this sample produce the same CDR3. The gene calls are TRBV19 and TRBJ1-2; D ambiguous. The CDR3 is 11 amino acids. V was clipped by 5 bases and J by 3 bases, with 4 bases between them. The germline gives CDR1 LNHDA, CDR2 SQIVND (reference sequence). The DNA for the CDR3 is TGTGCCAGTAGTTCTTACTATGGCTACACCTTC. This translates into CASSSYYGYTF.

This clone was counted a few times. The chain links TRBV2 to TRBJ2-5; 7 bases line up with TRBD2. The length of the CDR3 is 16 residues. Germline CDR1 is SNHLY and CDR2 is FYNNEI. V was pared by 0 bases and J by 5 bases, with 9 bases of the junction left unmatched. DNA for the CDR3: TGTGCCAGCAGTGAAGCAGGGAGACTAGCTATCGAGACCCAGTACTTC. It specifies CASSEAGRLAIETQYF.

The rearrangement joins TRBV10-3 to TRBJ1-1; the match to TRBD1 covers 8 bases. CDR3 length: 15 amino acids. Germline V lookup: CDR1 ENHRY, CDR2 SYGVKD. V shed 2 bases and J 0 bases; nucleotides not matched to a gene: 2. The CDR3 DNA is TGTGCCATCAGTGAGACAGGGGGTTTGAACACTGAAGCTTTCTTT. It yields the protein CAISETGGLNTEAFF.

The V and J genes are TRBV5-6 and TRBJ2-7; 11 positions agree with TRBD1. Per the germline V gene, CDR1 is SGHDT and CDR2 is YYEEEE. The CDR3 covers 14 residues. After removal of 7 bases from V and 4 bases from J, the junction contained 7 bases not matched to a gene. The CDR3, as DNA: TGTGCCAGCGGCCGCGGACAGGGGGCTTACGAGCAGTACTTC. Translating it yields CASGRGQGAYEQYF.

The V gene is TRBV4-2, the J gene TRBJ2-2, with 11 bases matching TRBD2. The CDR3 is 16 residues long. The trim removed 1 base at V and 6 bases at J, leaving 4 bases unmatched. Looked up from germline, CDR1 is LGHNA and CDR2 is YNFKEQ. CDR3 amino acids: CASSQALAGVAGELFF. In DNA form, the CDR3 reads TGTGCCAGCAGCCAAGCACTAGCGGGAGTGGCCGGGGAGCTGTTTTTT.

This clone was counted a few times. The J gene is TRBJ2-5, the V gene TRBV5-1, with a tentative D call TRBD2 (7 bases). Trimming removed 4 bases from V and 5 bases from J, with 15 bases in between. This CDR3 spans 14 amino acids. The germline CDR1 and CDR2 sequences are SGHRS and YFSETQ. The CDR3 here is CASSRGAGLETQYF. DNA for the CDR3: TGCGCCAGCAGCCGGGGGGCAGGGTTGGAGACCCAGTACTTC. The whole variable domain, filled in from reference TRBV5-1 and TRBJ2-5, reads KAGVTQTPRYLIKTRGQQVTLSCSPISGHRSVSWYQQTPGQGLQFLFEYFSETQRNKGNFPGRFSGRQFSNSRSEMNVSTLELGDSALYLCASSRGAGLETQYFGPGTRLLVL.

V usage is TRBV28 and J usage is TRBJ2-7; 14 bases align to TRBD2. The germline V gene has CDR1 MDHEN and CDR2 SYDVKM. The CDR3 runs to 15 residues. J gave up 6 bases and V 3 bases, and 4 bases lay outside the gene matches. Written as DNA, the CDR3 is TGTGCCAGCAGTTTGGGGACTAGCGGGGGCCTCGAGCAGTACTTC. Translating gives CASSLGTSGGLEQYF.

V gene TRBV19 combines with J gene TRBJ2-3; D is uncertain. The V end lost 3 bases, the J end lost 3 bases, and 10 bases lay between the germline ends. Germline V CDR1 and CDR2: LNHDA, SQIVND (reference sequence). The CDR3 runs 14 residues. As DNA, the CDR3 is TGTGCCAGTAGTATTGGGCTTCAAACAGATACGCAGTATTTT. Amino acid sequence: CASSIGLQTDTQYF.

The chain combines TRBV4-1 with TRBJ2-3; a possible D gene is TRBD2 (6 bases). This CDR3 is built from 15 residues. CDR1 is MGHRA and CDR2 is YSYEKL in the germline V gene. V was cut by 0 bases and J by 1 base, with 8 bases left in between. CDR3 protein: CASSQDASGTDTQYF. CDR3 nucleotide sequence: TGCGCCAGCAGCCAAGATGCTAGCGGCACAGATACGCAGTATTTT.

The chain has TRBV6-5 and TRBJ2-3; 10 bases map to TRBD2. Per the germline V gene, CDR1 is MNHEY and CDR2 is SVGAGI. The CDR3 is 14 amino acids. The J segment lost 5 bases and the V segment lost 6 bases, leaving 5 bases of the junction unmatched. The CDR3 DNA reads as TGTGCCAGCAGACCTAGCGGGAGCTTAGATACGCAGTATTTT. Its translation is CASRPSGSLDTQYF.

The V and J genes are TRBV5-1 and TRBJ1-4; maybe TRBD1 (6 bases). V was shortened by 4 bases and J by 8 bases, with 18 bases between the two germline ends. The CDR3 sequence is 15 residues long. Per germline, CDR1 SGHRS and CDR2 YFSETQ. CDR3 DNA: TGCGCCAGCAGCCCGGGTCGGGGGGCAGGCGAAAAACTGTTTTTT. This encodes CASSPGRGAGEKLFF.

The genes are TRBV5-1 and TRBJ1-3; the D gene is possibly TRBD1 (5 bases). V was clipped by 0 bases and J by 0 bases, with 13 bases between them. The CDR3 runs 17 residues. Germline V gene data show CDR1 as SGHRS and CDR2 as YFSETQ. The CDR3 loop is CASSLDTGSISGNTIYF. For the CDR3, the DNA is TGCGCCAGCAGCTTGGATACAGGCTCCATCTCTGGAAACACCATATATTTT.

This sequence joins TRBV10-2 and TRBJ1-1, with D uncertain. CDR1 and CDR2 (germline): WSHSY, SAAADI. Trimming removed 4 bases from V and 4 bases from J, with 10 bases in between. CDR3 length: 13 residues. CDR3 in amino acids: CASSGGNLTEAFF. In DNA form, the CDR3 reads TGCGCCAGCAGTGGCGGGAATCTCACTGAAGCTTTCTTT.

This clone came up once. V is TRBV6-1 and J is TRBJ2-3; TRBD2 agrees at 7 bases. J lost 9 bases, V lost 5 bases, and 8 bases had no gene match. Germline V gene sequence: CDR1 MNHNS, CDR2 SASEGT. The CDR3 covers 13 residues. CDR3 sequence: CASSPWTRQTQYF. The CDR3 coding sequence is TGTGCCAGCAGTCCCTGGACTAGGCAAACGCAGTATTTT.

DNA of the CDR3: TGTGCCAGTAGTTCCCCCTGGGGGGGCGGCTACACCTTC. Its protein product is CASSSPWGGGYTF. The chain employs TRBV19 and TRBJ1-2; perhaps TRBD1 as D (6 bases). V gave up 5 bases and J gave up 8 bases, with 15 bases separating them. The CDR3 extends over 13 amino acids. Per the germline V gene, CDR1 is LNHDA and CDR2 is SQIVND (reference sequence).

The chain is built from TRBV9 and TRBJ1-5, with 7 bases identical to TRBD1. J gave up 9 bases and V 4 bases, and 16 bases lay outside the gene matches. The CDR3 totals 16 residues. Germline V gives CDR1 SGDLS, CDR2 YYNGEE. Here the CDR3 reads CASSPGTATAGWPQHF. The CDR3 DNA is TGTGCCAGCAGCCCCGGGACAGCTACCGCAGGGTGGCCCCAGCATTTT.

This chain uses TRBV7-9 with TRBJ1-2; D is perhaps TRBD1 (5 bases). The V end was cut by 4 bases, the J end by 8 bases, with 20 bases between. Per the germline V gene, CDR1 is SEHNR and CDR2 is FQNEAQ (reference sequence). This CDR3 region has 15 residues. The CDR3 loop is CASSSSWQGLEGYTF. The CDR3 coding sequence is TGTGCCAGCAGCTCAAGTTGGCAGGGCTTGGAGGGCTACACCTTC. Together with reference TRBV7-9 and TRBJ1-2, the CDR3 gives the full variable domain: DTGVSQNPRHKITKRGQNVTFRCDPISEHNRLYWYRQTLGQGPEFLTYFQNEAQLEKSRLLSDRFSAERPKGSFSTLEIQRTEQGDSAMYLCASSSSWQGLEGYTFGSGTRLTVV.

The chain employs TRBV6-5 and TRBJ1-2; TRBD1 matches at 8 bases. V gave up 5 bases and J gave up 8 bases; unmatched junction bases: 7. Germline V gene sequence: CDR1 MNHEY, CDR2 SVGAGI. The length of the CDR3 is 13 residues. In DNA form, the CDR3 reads TGTGCCAGCAGTGGACAGGGATTGGGCGGCTACACCTTC. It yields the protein CASSGQGLGGYTF.

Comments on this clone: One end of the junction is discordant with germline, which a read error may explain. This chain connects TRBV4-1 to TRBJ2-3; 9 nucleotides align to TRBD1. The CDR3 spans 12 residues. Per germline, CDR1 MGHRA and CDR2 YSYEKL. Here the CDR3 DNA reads TGCGCCACCTTGGACCGGACAGGGGAAGCCCTTTTT. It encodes CATLDRTGEALF.

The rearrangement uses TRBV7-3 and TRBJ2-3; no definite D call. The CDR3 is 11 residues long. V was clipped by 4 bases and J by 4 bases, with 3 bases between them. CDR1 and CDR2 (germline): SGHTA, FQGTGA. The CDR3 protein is CASSSADTQYF. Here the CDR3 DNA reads TGTGCCAGCAGCTCCGCAGATACGCAGTATTTT.